This T cell receptor (beta chain) emerged from a study of blood T cell repertoires in COVID-19. Original methodology: Quantification of nucleated cells was approximated via reference gene primer amplification. Sequencing used immunoSEQ multiplex PCR; TCRdb keeps in-frame clones, though not all of them. The DNA gave D and trimming, while V, J and clone size come from that table. The sample has roughly 150,000 clones, roughly nine tenths seen once. The CDR3 sequence is 15 residues long. The V gene lost 2 bases and the J gene lost 0 bases, with 8 bases spanning the gap. In germline, CDR1 is MNHEY, CDR2 SVGEGT.

The rearrangement uses TRBV6-2 or TRBV6-3 and TRBJ2-4; D not resolved. Sequenced input: peripheral blood. The sequence was obtained from a man aged 60-69 years with active or convalescent COVID-19. Here the CDR3 reads CASSYPRLAKNIQYF. Written as DNA, the CDR3 is TGTGCCAGCAGTTACCCAAGACTAGCCAAAAACATTCAGTACTTC.